This T cell receptor beta chain was retrieved from a study of human T cells and chemical hapten exposure. MiXCR, run by TCRdb on the RACE reads, gives a single entry per CDR3 protein. The repertoire includes under 200,000 distinct CDR3 sequences, about 27% of them detected once, and 2% to 2.5% sits in the top ten. To note about this clonotype: The antigen is unknown.

General study findings and limits: PT1 expanded TCR numbers tracked positively with patch test score. Since the donors had alopecia, their immune response may not be the same as that of healthy people.

Germline assignment: CDR1 SGHAT and CDR2 FQNNGV. Trimming cost V 4 bases and J 3 bases, with 10 bases left between them. The CDR3 covers 13 residues. The time point here: patch test 3, about 24 weeks after DPC sensitization. The treatment here: therapeutic diphenylcyclopropenone sensitization with weekly scalp DPC. Venepuncture was done earlier than the placement of each patch test. Non-pregnant alopecia patients aged 18 to 70, suitable for DPC therapy. The sample was whole blood, taken in connection with sensitization to the hapten diphenylcyclopropenone (DPC). The TCR was taken from a woman aged 18-29 years with alopecia areata. Some clones in this sample may be carry-over from other donors' samples. This chain links TRBV11-2 with TRBJ2-7; D is ambiguous. The CDR3 region has the DNA TGTGCCAGCAGCTCACCCCCGCACTACGAGCAGTACTTC. Translating it yields CASSSPPHYEQYF.